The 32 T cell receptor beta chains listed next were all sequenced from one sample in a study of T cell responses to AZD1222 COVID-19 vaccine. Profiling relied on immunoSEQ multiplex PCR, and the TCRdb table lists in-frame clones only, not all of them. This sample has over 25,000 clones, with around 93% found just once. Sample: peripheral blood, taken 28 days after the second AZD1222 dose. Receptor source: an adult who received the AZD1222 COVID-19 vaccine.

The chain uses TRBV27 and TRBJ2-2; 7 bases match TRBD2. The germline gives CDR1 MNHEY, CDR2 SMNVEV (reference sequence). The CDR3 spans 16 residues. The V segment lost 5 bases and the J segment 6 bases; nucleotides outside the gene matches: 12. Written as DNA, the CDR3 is TGTGCCAGCAGTCCTCAACGCGGGAGCTTGGCCGGGGAGCTGTTTTTT. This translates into CASSPQRGSLAGELFF.

The CDR3 spells CASSFSQNTEAFF. In nucleotides, the CDR3 is TGTGCCAGCAGTTTCAGTCAGAACACTGAAGCTTTCTTT. The chain recombines TRBV28 with TRBJ1-1; no clear D. The CDR3 is 13 amino acids. Germline CDR1 and CDR2: MDHEN and SYDVKM. Trimming took 3 bases from V and 1 from J, leaving 6 bases between them.

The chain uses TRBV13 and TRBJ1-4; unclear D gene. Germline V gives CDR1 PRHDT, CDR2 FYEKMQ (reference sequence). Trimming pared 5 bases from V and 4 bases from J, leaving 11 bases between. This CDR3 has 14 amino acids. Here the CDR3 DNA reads TGTGCCAGCAGCACACGGGCTCGTAATGAAAAACTGTTTTTT. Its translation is CASSTRARNEKLFF.

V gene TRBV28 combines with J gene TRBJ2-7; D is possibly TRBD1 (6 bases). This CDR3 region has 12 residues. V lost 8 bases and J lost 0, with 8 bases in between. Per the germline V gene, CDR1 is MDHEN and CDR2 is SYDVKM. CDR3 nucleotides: TGTGCCAGCGGACAGAACTCCTACGAGCAGTACTTC. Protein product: CASGQNSYEQYF.

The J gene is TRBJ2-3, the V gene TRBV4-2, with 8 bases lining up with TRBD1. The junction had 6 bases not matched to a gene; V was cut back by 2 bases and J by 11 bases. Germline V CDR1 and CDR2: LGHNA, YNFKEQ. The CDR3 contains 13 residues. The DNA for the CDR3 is TGTGCCAGCAGCCAAATGGACAGGGTGATGCAGTATTTT. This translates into CASSQMDRVMQYF.

The CDR3: CASSPLTRTDTQYF. CDR3 coding DNA: TGTGCCAGCAGCCCTCTTACACGCACAGATACGCAGTATTTT. The rearrangement joins TRBV27 to TRBJ2-3; no firm D call. This CDR3 region has 14 residues. Looked up from germline, CDR1 is MNHEY and CDR2 is SMNVEV (reference sequence). Trimming shortened V by 6 bases and J by 1 base, and 11 bases separated the two germline ends.

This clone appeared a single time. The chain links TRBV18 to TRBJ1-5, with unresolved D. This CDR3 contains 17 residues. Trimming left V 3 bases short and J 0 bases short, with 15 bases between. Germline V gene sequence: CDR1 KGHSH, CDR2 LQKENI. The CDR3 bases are TGTGCCAGCTCACCGTTCTCCGCCCGGACTAGCAATCAGCCCCAGCATTTT. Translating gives CASSPFSARTSNQPQHF.

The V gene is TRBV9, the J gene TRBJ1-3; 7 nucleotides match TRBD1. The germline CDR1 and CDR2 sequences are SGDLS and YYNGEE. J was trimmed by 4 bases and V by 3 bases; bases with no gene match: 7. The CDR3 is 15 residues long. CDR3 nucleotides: TGTGCCAGCAGCGCCGAGGGACAGCGGGGAAACACCATATATTTT. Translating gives CASSAEGQRGNTIYF.

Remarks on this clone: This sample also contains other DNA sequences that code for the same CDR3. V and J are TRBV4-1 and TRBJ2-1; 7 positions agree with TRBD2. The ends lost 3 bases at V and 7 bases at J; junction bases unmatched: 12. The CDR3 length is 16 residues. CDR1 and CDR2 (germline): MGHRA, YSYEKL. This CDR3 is CASSQVRLAIYNEQFF. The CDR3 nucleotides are TGCGCCAGCAGCCAGGTCAGACTAGCTATCTATAATGAGCAGTTCTTC.

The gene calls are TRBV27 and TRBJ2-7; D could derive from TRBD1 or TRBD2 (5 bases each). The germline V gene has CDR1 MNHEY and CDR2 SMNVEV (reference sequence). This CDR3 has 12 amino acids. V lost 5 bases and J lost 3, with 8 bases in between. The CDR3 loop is CASSGGHYEQYF. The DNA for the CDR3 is TGTGCCAGCAGTGGGGGTCACTACGAGCAGTACTTC.

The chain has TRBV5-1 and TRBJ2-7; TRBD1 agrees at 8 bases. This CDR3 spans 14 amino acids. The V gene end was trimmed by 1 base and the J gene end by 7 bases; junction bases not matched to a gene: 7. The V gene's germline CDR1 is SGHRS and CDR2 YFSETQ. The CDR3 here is CASSLYKTGEEQYF. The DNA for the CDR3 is TGCGCCAGCAGCTTGTATAAGACAGGGGAAGAGCAGTACTTC.

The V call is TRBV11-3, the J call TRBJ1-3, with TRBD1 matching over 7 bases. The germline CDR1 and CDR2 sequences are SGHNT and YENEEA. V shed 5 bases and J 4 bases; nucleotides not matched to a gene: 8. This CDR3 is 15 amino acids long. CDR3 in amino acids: CASSADRPRGNTIYF. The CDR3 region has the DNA TGTGCCAGCAGCGCGGACAGGCCCCGGGGAAACACCATATATTTT.

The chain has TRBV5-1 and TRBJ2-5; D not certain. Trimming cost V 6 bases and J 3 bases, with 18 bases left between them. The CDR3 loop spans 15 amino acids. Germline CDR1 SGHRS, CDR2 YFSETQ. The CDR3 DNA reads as TGCGCCAGCACCCCCAGTCGGTATGATAAAGAGACCCAGTACTTC. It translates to CASTPSRYDKETQYF.

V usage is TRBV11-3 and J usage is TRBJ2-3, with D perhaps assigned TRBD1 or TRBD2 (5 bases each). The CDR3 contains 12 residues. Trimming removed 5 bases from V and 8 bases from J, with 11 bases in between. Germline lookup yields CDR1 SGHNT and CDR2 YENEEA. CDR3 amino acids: CASSPIGGTQYF. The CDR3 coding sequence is TGTGCCAGCAGCCCCATTGGGGGTACGCAGTATTTT.

The CDR3 reads CASSQVGGSGEQYF. In DNA, the CDR3 is TGTGCCAGCAGCCAAGTGGGGGGTAGCGGCGAGCAGTACTTC. The chain links TRBV4-2 to TRBJ2-7; a possible D gene is TRBD2 (6 bases). Trimming left V 1 base short and J 6 bases short, with 13 bases between. There are 14 residues in the CDR3. Germline V gives CDR1 LGHNA, CDR2 YNFKEQ.

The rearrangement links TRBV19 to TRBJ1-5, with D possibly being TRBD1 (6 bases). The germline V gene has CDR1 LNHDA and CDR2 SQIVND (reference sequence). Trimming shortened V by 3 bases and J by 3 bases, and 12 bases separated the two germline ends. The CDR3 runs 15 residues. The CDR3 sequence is CASSIGQGTNQPQHF. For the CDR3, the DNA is TGTGCCAGTAGTATCGGGCAGGGGACCAATCAGCCCCAGCATTTT.

Here the CDR3 reads CASRTQTGEDGYTF. In nucleotides, the CDR3 is TGTGCCAGCAGAACTCAGACAGGGGAGGATGGCTACACCTTC. The chain joins TRBV28 to TRBJ1-2; TRBD1 matches 8 bases. Germline trimming cut 6 bases from V and 6 bases from J; bases unmatched to any gene: 9. CDR3 length equals 14 residues. Germline values: CDR1 MDHEN, CDR2 SYDVKM.

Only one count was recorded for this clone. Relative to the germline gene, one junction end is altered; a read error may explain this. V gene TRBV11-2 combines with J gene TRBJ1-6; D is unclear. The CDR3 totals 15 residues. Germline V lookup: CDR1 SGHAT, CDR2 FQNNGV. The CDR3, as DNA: TGTGCCAGCAGCCTAGACCAAGGGTCGAATTCACCCCTCCACTTT. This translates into CASSLDQGSNSPLHF.

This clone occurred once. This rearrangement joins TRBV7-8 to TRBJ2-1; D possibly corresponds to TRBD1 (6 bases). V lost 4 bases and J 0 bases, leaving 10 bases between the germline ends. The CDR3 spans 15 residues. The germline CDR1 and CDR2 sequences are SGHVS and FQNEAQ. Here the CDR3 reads CASSSGQSSYNEQFF. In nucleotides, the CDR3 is TGTGCCAGCAGCTCCGGACAGAGCTCCTACAATGAGCAGTTCTTC.

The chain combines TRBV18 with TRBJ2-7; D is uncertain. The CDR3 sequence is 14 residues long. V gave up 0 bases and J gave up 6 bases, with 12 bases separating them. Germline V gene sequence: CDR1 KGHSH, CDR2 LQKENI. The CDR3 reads CASSPPEYTGEQYF. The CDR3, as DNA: TGTGCCAGCTCACCACCCGAATATACGGGCGAGCAGTACTTC.

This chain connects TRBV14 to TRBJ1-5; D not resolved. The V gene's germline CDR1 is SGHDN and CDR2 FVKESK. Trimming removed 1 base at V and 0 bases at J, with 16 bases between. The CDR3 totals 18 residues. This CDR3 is CASSQGRRPQYSNQPQHF. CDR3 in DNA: TGTGCCAGCAGCCAAGGGAGACGCCCTCAGTATAGCAATCAGCCCCAGCATTTT.

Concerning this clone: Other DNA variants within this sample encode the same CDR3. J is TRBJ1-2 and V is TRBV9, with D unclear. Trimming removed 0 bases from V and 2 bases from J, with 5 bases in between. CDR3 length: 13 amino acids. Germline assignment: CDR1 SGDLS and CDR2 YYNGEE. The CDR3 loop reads CASSVGGNYGYTF. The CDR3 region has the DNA TGTGCCAGCAGCGTAGGCGGAAACTATGGCTACACCTTC.

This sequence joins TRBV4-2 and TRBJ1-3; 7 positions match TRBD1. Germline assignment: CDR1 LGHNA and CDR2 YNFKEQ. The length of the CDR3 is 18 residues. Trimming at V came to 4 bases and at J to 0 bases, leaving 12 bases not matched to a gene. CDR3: CASSRTGAQTTSGNTIYF. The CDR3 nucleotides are TGTGCCAGCAGCCGAACAGGGGCGCAAACTACCTCTGGAAACACCATATATTTT.

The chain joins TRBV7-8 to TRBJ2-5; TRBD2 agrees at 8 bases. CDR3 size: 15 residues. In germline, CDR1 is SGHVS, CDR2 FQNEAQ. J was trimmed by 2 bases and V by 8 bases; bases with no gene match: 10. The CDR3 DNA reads TGTGCCAGCGGCTGGGCACTAGCGGTTCAAGAGACCCAGTACTTC. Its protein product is CASGWALAVQETQYF.

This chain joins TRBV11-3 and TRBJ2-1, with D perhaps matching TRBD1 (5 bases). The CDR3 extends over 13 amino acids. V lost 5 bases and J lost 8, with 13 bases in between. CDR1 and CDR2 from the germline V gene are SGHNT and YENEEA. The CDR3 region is CASSPAARDEQFF. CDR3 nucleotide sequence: TGTGCCAGCAGCCCGGCCGCCAGGGATGAGCAGTTCTTC.

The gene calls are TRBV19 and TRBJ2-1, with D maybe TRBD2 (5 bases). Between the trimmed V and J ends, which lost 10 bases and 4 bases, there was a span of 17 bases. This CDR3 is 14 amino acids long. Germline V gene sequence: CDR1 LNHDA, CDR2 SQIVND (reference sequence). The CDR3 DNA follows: TGTGCCACAAACCCCGAAGGGAGTTACAATGAGCAGTTCTTC. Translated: CATNPEGSYNEQFF.

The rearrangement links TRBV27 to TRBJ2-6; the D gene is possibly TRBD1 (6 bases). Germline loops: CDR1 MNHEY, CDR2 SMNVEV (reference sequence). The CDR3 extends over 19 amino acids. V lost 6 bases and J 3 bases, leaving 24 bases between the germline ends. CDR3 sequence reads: CASSRGNTNRAGGANVLTF. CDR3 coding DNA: TGTGCCAGCAGCCGAGGCAACACAAACAGGGCGGGTGGGGCCAACGTCCTGACTTTC.

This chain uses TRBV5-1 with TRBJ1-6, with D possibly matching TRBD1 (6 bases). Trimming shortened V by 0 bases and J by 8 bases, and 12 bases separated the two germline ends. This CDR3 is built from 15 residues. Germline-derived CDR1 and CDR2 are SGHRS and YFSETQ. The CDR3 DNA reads TGCGCCAGCAGCTTGGTGGACCGGGGGCATTCACCCCTCCACTTT. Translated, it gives CASSLVDRGHSPLHF.

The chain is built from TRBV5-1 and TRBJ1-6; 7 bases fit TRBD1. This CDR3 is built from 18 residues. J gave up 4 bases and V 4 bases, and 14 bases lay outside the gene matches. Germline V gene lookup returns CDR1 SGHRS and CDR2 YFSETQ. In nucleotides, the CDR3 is TGCGCCAGCAGCGCCGACGGCACAGGGGCCTCTTATAATTCACCCCTCCACTTT. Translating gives CASSADGTGASYNSPLHF.

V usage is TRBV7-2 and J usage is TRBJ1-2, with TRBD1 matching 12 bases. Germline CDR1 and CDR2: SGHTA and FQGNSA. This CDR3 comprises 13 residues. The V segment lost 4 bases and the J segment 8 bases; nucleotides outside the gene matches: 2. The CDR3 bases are TGTGCCAGCAGCTCAGGGACAGGGGGCGGCTACACCTTC. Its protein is CASSSGTGGGYTF.

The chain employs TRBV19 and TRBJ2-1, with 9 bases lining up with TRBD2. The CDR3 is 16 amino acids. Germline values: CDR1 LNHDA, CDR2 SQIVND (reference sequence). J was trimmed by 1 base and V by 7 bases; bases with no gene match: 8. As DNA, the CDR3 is TGTGCCAGTACCCCTCCGACTAGCGGTTCCTACAATGAGCAGTTCTTC. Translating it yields CASTPPTSGSYNEQFF.

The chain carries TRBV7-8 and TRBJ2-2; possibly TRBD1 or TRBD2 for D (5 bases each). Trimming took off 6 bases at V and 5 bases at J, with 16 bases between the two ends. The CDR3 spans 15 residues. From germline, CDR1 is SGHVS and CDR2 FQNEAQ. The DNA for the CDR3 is TGTGCCAGCAGGACCAGGGATTCGGGGACCGGGGAGCTGTTTTTT. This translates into CASRTRDSGTGELFF.